This T cell receptor beta chain stems from a study of cytomegalovirus exposure and HLA in healthy donors. In the study overall: Caucasian-associated ancestry cluster membership applied to approximately 81% of around 400 genotyped donors. The study, taken as a whole, reports: In a later analysis, V- and J-gene trimming of beta chains associated with a DCLRE1C missense variant, replicated independently.

With regard to this clone: Its antigen is unknown.

PCR used 60 Vbeta primers and 13 Jbeta primers. Produced via immunoSEQ multiplex PCR; TCRdb's table is partial and in-frame only. The data contain some 78,000 clones, approximately 80% of them singletons. The CDR3 is 15 residues long. Trimming cost V 0 bases and J 4 bases; bases outside gene matches: 3. Looked up from germline, CDR1 is LNHDA and CDR2 is SQIVND (reference sequence). Sample: PBMCs. The clonotype originates from a man aged 45-65 years in good health and CMV-seropositive. The V gene is TRBV19, the J gene TRBJ2-3; the match to TRBD1 covers 8 bases. CDR3 sequence: CASSIDRGLSDTQYF. DNA of the CDR3: TGTGCCAGTAGTATAGACAGGGGGCTGTCAGATACGCAGTATTTT.